The rows below give T cell receptor beta chains drawn from one sample of a study of blood T cell repertoires in COVID-19. Only in-frame clones appear in the TCRdb table, and some are missing; sequencing was by immunoSEQ multiplex PCR. This table holds under 150,000 clones, roughly 90% found once. The sequenced material came from PBMCs or T cells enriched from blood (not recorded which). The receptors stem from a woman aged 25-40 years with acute COVID-19. The CDR3 runs from the conserved cysteine through the conserved F or W. Fields, in order: J gene, V gene, clone size, D gene, CDR3 DNA, CDR3 protein. The D gene is left open where the match is weak. Clone sizes are given selectively: once, few, many, or a class where the clone is expanded.

TRBJ2-7 TRBV2 few TRBD1 TGTGCCAGCAGTGAACCAGGACAGGGCATCGAGCAGTACTTC CASSEPGQGIEQYF
TRBJ2-5 TRBV7-2 - - TGTGCCAGCAGCGAGGCCGGTCAAGAGACCCAGTACTTC CASSEAGQETQYF
TRBJ2-1 TRBV29-1 - TRBD2 TGCAGCGTTGTAGGCGGGAGAGGATCCTACAATGAGCAGTTCTTC CSVVGGRGSYNEQFF
TRBJ2-1 TRBV27 - TRBD2 TGTGCCAGCAGCCCCAACGGGAGGGACTACAATGAGCAGTTCTTC CASSPNGRDYNEQFF
TRBJ1-5 TRBV6-4 - - TGTGCCAGCAGTGCGGAGGGTGGCAATCAGCCCCAGCATTTT CASSAEGGNQPQHF
TRBJ2-1 TRBV5-1 - TRBD2 TGCGCCAGCAGCTTGGCCGACTTGACTAGCGGGAGGGTTCGGAGCTCCTACAATGAGCAGTTCTTC CASSLADLTSGRVRSSYNEQFF
TRBJ2-1 TRBV4-2 - TRBD1 TGTGCCAGCAGCCAGGGACAGGGTCTCGATGAGCAGTTCTTC CASSQGQGLDEQFF
TRBJ2-1 TRBV29-1 - - TGCAGCGTTGTTTCCAGCGAGAGCTCCTACAATGAGCAGTTCTTC CSVVSSESSYNEQFF
TRBJ2-1 TRBV28 once TRBD2 TGTGCCAGCAGTTTAAGTCCTAGCGGGAGTTTCGAGCAGTTCTTC CASSLSPSGSFEQFF
TRBJ1-2 TRBV25-1 - - TGTGCCAGCAGTGACCAGGGTAACTATGGCTACACCTTC CASSDQGNYGYTF
TRBJ2-7 TRBV30 - TRBD2 TGTGCCCGCCCTTGGGGACTAGCGGGAGGGGGAAGAGACGAGCAGTACTTC CARPWGLAGGGRDEQYF
TRBJ2-5 TRBV2 - TRBD2 TGTGCCAGCAGCACCCACTTCACTAGCGGGACCCCTCGGGAGACCCAGTACTTC CASSTHFTSGTPRETQYF
TRBJ1-1 TRBV5-1 - - TGCGCCAGCAGCTTGGTTGCGTCCGACACTGAAGCTTTCTTT CASSLVASDTEAFF
TRBJ2-2 TRBV12-3/TRBV12-4 - - TGTGCCAGCAGTTACAGGGACACCGGGGAGCTGTTTTTT CASSYRDTGELFF
TRBJ2-3 TRBV11-2 - TRBD1 TGTGCCAGCAGCACCCGGGACAGGGGCACAGATACGCAGTATTTT CASSTRDRGTDTQYF
TRBJ1-4 TRBV24-1 - - TGTGCCACCAGTGCGGGTCCGGATACGGTCGGTGAAAAACTGTTTTTT CATSAGPDTVGEKLFF
TRBJ2-3 TRBV4-1 once - TGCGCCAGCAGCCAAGATCTAGTTCAGGATACGCAGTATTTT CASSQDLVQDTQYF
TRBJ2-3 TRBV27 - TRBD2 TGTGCCAGCAGTTTTTACGGGAGGGCCGTCGGGGCAGATACGCAGTATTTT CASSFYGRAVGADTQYF
TRBJ1-5 TRBV4-1 - - TGCGCCAGCAGCCAAGTACGGGGGGGGGATCAGCCCCAGCATTTT CASSQVRGGDQPQHF
TRBJ1-2 TRBV7-2 - - TGTGCCAGCAGCTTAGATTTCTTCTATGGCTACACCTTC CASSLDFFYGYTF
TRBJ1-1 TRBV27 - - TGTGCCAGCAGTTTAAGCGACCCGGGACATATCATGAACACTGAAGCTTTCTTT CASSLSDPGHIMNTEAFF
TRBJ1-4 TRBV28 - - TGTGCCAGCAGTTTAAGGGATGGGCGAGACAGGTTTTTT CASSLRDGRDRFF
TRBJ1-2 TRBV20-1 - - TGCAGTGGCCCGGGTGGCTATGGCTACACCTTC CSGPGGYGYTF
TRBJ2-6 TRBV10-3 - - TGTGCCATCAGTGAGTTGCAGGGGCGCTCTGGGGCCAACGTCCTGACTTTC CAISELQGRSGANVLTF
TRBJ2-1 TRBV14 - - TGTGCCAGCAGCCAAGAAGGGGCCTACAATGAGCAGTTCTTC CASSQEGAYNEQFF
TRBJ2-7 TRBV7-8 - TRBD2 TGTGCCAGCAGCTTAGACCCGGGGACTAGCTACGAGCAGTACTTC CASSLDPGTSYEQYF
TRBJ1-4 TRBV7-9 - TRBD1 TGTGCCAGCAGCTTTGGTGGGACAGGGGTTGAAAAACTGTTTTTT CASSFGGTGVEKLFF
TRBJ2-7 TRBV4-3 - TRBD1 TGCGCCAGCAGCCAAGAGGAGACAGGGGGCTACGAGCAGTACTTC CASSQEETGGYEQYF
TRBJ2-1 TRBV19 few - TGTGCCAGTAGCATAGCCCTTTACAATGAGCAGTTCTTC CASSIALYNEQFF
TRBJ1-5 TRBV23-1 - TRBD1 TGCGCCAGCAGTCAACATGCCTCGGGGACAGGGAATAGGGGCAATCAGCCCCAGCATTTT CASSQHASGTGNRGNQPQHF
TRBJ1-6 TRBV6-1 few TRBD1 TGTGCCAGCAGTCGGGACAGCTATAATTCACCCCTCCACTTT CASSRDSYNSPLHF
TRBJ2-7 TRBV7-6 - TRBD2 TGTGCCAGCAGCTTAGAAGCGGGAGACGTGGGGAACGAGCAGTACTTC CASSLEAGDVGNEQYF
TRBJ2-7 TRBV13 - - TGTGCCAGCAGCGCGGGGGACAGGGAGCAGTACTTC CASSAGDREQYF
TRBJ2-1 TRBV7-2 - TRBD2 TGTGCCAGCAGCTTAGGACCAGCGGGAGTCATCAATGAGCAGTTCTTC CASSLGPAGVINEQFF
TRBJ1-6 TRBV5-6 - - TGTGCCAGCAGCCCAGCGGGGGCGGATTCACCCCTCCACTTT CASSPAGADSPLHF
TRBJ1-3 TRBV27 - TRBD1 TGTGCCAGCAGTTTAAGGCCGGGACAGGGAAACACCATATATTTT CASSLRPGQGNTIYF
TRBJ2-4 TRBV7-2 - TRBD2 TGTGCCAGCAGCTTAGCGGGGCCCCCTGGGGGGGTAACCAAAAACATTCAGTACTTC CASSLAGPPGGVTKNIQYF
TRBJ2-7 TRBV7-3 few TRBD2 TGTGCCAGCAGCCTTCTAGCGGGACACGAGCAGTACTTC CASSLLAGHEQYF
TRBJ2-1 TRBV24-1 - - TGTGCCACCAGTGATTCCACTAGCCCCGCCTACAATGAGCAGTTCTTC CATSDSTSPAYNEQFF
TRBJ2-7 TRBV5-1 once TRBD2 TGCGCCAGCAGCTTGGGACTAGCGGGAAGCTCCTACGAGCAGTACTTC CASSLGLAGSSYEQYF
TRBJ1-1 TRBV7-9 - - TGTGCCAGCAGCCCCATCCGGGATAACACTGAAGCTTTCTTT CASSPIRDNTEAFF
TRBJ1-6 TRBV19 - TRBD1 TGTGCCAGTAGTATAGATGGACAGGATTCACCCCTCCACTTT CASSIDGQDSPLHF
TRBJ2-1 TRBV7-2 - - TGTGCCAGCAGCTTAGGGAGGGCCTCCTACAATGAGCAGTTCTTC CASSLGRASYNEQFF
TRBJ1-1 TRBV28 - - TGTGCCAGCAGGGCGGAGAGGATAACTTTCTTT CASRAERITFF
TRBJ2-1 TRBV28 - - TGTGCCAGCACCGCGGGCCTCTCCTACAATGAGCAGTTCTTC CASTAGLSYNEQFF
TRBJ2-7 TRBV15 - - TGTGCCACCAGCAGAATGCAGGCTGGCGAGCAGTACTTC CATSRMQAGEQYF
TRBJ2-3 TRBV2 once - TGTGCCAGCAGTGATACCCCAGGGAACCCGGCAGATACGCAGTATTTT CASSDTPGNPADTQYF
TRBJ1-1 TRBV27 - TRBD1 TGTGCCAGCAGGCGACAGGGGGCTGCTGAAGCTTTCTTT CASRRQGAAEAFF
TRBJ2-2 TRBV6-2/TRBV6-3 - TRBD2 TGTGCCAGCAGCCAACTAGCGGGAGGGGCCGGGGAGCTGTTTTTT CASSQLAGGAGELFF
TRBJ1-1 TRBV6-4 - TRBD1 TGTGCCAGCAGCGCTAAAACTCTCCGGGACAGGGGACATACTGAAGCTTTCTTT CASSAKTLRDRGHTEAFF
TRBJ1-1 TRBV29-1 - TRBD1 TGCAGCGCACCGGGACAGGGCTATGAAGCTTTCTTT CSAPGQGYEAFF
TRBJ1-6 TRBV7-3 - - TGTGCCAGCAGCCCCGCGGGCAGGGGTTATTCACCCCTCCACTTT CASSPAGRGYSPLHF
TRBJ2-3 TRBV14 - - TGTGCCAGCAGTCCAGGGGATTCCATGACAGATACGCAGTATTTT CASSPGDSMTDTQYF